The sequence of this T cell receptor beta chain was determined in a study of blood T cells in healthy people across ages. The CDR3 contains 12 residues. Trimming left V 1 base short and J 8 bases short, with 6 bases between. Germline CDR1 LGHDT, CDR2 YNNKEL (reference sequence). A J-beta primer mix and a sample-barcoded 5' primer were used in a second PCR of about 7 to 12 cycles. TCRdb used MiXCR to reprocess the 5' RACE reads, holding one entry per CDR3 protein. This table has 1.5 million or so distinct CDR3 sequences, approximately 42% appearing once. This clonotype was found a few times. The gene calls are TRBV3-1 and TRBJ2-1; D gene unclear. The receptor's source is a woman younger than 30 in good health. Sequences were obtained from blood. CDR3 sequence: CASSQVAYEQFF. In DNA, the CDR3 is TGTGCCAGCAGCCAAGTGGCGTATGAGCAGTTCTTC.